These 24 T cell receptor beta chains originate from one sample sequenced in a study of patients and donors after allogeneic stem cell transplantation. TCRdb redid the calling of the RT-PCR reads with MiXCR, one entry per CDR3 protein. The data hold around 70,000 distinct CDR3 sequences, with about 25% observed a single time. Sequencing was carried out using blood, either unsorted or a sorted T cell fraction (not recorded which). The origin of the receptors is a human donor who was either an allogeneic HSCT recipient or a stem cell or donor lymphocyte infusion donor (not recorded which). It is not recorded whose cells these are; they may come from a transplant donor.

This clonotype was counted many times. The gene calls are TRBV28 and TRBJ1-3; D gene unclear. V dropped 2 bases and J dropped 7 bases, with 6 bases sitting between them. The germline CDR1 and CDR2 sequences are MDHEN and SYDVKM. The CDR3 consists of 12 residues. The CDR3 loop reads CASSLVGNTIYF. DNA of the CDR3: TGTGCCAGCAGTTTAGTAGGGAACACCATATATTTT.

This clonotype was observed a few times. The chain has TRBV2 and TRBJ1-1; no clear D gene. Germline V gene lookup returns CDR1 SNHLY and CDR2 FYNNEI. The CDR3 sequence is 13 residues long. Trimming removed 0 bases from V and 2 bases from J, with 4 bases in between. The CDR3 here is CASSEAGNTEAFF. CDR3 sequence (DNA): TGTGCCAGCAGTGAAGCAGGAAACACTGAAGCTTTCTTT.

There are many counts of this clonotype. The rearrangement joins TRBV7-6 to TRBJ1-2; no clear D. V was pared by 3 bases and J by 0 bases, with 5 bases between. The CDR3 consists of 13 residues. Germline assignment: CDR1 SGHVS and CDR2 FNYEAQ. The CDR3 region is CASSFPANYGYTF. The CDR3 DNA reads TGTGCCAGCAGCTTTCCGGCTAACTATGGCTACACCTTC.

The rearrangement joins TRBV12-3 or TRBV12-4 to TRBJ2-3; the D is unclear. The CDR3 contains 14 residues. V was trimmed by 1 base and J by 2 bases, leaving 7 bases between them. The DNA for the CDR3 is TGTGCCAGCAGTTTAGATCAAGTCACAGATACGCAGTATTTT. As protein: CASSLDQVTDTQYF.

This chain joins TRBV5-1 and TRBJ2-5, with D uncertain. With 2 bases removed from V and 2 bases from J, the gap between germline ends came to 10 bases. Germline V gene lookup returns CDR1 SGHRS and CDR2 YFSETQ. This CDR3 spans 14 amino acids. The CDR3 DNA is TGCGCCAGCAGCTTCAGACAAAATCAAGAGACCCAGTACTTC. Translation gives CASSFRQNQETQYF.

This clonotype was found a few times. The chain recombines TRBV7-9 with TRBJ1-1; D not certain. The CDR3 is made up of 13 amino acids. The V and J ends lost 5 bases and 1 base respectively, with 8 bases between them. The V gene's germline CDR1 is SEHNR and CDR2 FQNEAQ (reference sequence). CDR3 in amino acids: CASSADWNTEAFF. CDR3 nucleotide sequence: TGTGCCAGCAGCGCGGACTGGAACACTGAAGCTTTCTTT.

The table lists this clonotype with a few counts. The chain combines TRBV5-1 with TRBJ2-6; D perhaps matches TRBD1 (6 bases). CDR1 is SGHRS, CDR2 YFSETQ, per germline. V lost 5 bases and J 0 bases, leaving 9 bases between the germline ends. CDR3 length: 15 residues. The CDR3 is CASRTGYSGANVLTF. In nucleotides, the CDR3 is TGCGCCAGCAGGACAGGTTACTCTGGGGCCAACGTCCTGACTTTC.

This clonotype was recorded many times. The chain carries TRBV20-1 and TRBJ1-2; D is possibly TRBD1 (5 bases). In germline, CDR1 is DFQATT, CDR2 SNEGSKA (reference sequence). The V end was cut by 0 bases, the J end by 4 bases, with 24 bases between. This CDR3 contains 18 residues. The CDR3 region is CSARDRTPLSGTSYGYTF. The CDR3 coding sequence is TGCAGTGCTAGAGACCGAACCCCCCTTTCCGGGACCTCCTATGGCTACACCTTC.

The sample holds many counts of this clonotype. V is TRBV18 and J is TRBJ1-5, with D unresolved. V lost 5 bases, J lost 0 bases, and 5 bases lay in between. The CDR3 has 13 amino acids. Germline V CDR1 and CDR2: KGHSH, LQKENI. CDR3 region: CASSVHSNQPQHF. The CDR3 region has the DNA TGTGCCAGCTCAGTCCATAGCAATCAGCCCCAGCATTTT.

V is TRBV27 and J is TRBJ2-7; TRBD1 matches 7 bases. Germline V gene sequence: CDR1 MNHEY, CDR2 SMNVEV (reference sequence). This CDR3 comprises 14 residues. J lost 4 bases, V lost 3 bases, and 6 bases had no gene match. The CDR3 nucleotides are TGTGCCAGCAGTTTTAGACAGGGTGGGTACGAGCAGTACTTC. Translating gives CASSFRQGGYEQYF.

On this clonotype itself: This CDR3 is missing its conserved last phenylalanine or tryptophan, likely due to a read error. V and J are TRBV12-3 or TRBV12-4 and TRBJ1-4, with D unresolved. Trimming shortened V by 7 bases and J by 7 bases, and 13 bases separated the two germline ends. This CDR3 is 13 amino acids long. The CDR3 DNA reads TGTGCCAGCAATACCTTGATTGGTGAAAAACTGTTTTTG. This gives the protein CASNTLIGEKLFL.

This clonotype came up many times. V usage is TRBV12-3 or TRBV12-4 and J usage is TRBJ2-2, with D perhaps matching TRBD2 (6 bases). CDR3 size: 14 residues. Trimming pared 7 bases from V and 4 bases from J, leaving 13 bases between. The CDR3 DNA reads as TGTGCCAGCATCCCGGGACTCACCACCGGGGAGCTGTTTTTT. It yields the protein CASIPGLTTGELFF.

The V call is TRBV12-3 or TRBV12-4, the J call TRBJ1-4; the match to TRBD1 covers 9 bases. The CDR3 sequence is 14 residues long. V was pared by 9 bases and J by 10 bases, with 12 bases of the junction left unmatched. The CDR3 is CASRHRDRDGKLFF. CDR3 in DNA: TGTGCCAGTCGTCACCGGGACAGGGATGGAAAACTGTTTTTT.

The chain joins TRBV7-9 to TRBJ1-4; D ambiguous. Trimming left V 5 bases short and J 4 bases short, with 17 bases between. CDR1 is SEHNR and CDR2 is FQNEAQ in the germline V gene (reference sequence). The CDR3 has 16 amino acids. The CDR3 loop reads CASSLWPRSGNEKLFF. CDR3 coding DNA: TGTGCCAGCAGCCTTTGGCCCCGGTCGGGTAATGAAAAACTGTTTTTT.

This clonotype was counted ten times or more. The V gene is TRBV20-1, the J gene TRBJ1-2; D remains unclear. The ends were cut back, 0 bases at V and 3 bases at J, with 11 bases in the middle. This CDR3 contains 14 residues. CDR1 is DFQATT, CDR2 SNEGSKA, per germline (reference sequence). The DNA of the CDR3 is TGCAGTGCTAGAGATTTCGGGCGCGACTATGGCTACACCTTC. Translation gives CSARDFGRDYGYTF.

For the CDR3, the DNA is TGTGCCCACGCGGGGGGGCCTAGTGAGCAGTTCTTC. It codes for CAHAGGPSEQFF. The chain is built from TRBV10-3 and TRBJ2-1; 9 bases are shared with TRBD2. Trimming cost V 11 bases and J 9 bases; bases outside gene matches: 8. CDR1 and CDR2 (germline): ENHRY, SYGVKD. The CDR3 runs to 12 residues.

This clonotype was recorded a few times. V usage is TRBV7-9 and J usage is TRBJ1-2, with 9 bases lining up with TRBD1. Germline lookup yields CDR1 SEHNR and CDR2 FQNEAQ (reference sequence). J lost 6 bases, V lost 5 bases, and 10 bases had no gene match. The CDR3 spans 15 residues. Here the CDR3 DNA reads TGTGCCAGCAGCCCCGTCGGACAGGGGTTGGATGGCTACACCTTC. Its translation is CASSPVGQGLDGYTF.

The chain recombines TRBV29-1 with TRBJ1-1, with D possibly TRBD1 on 5 matching bases. The CDR3 length is 14 residues. CDR1 SQVTM and CDR2 ANQGSEA come from the germline V gene. The V gene lost 3 bases and the J gene lost 0 bases, with 11 bases spanning the gap. DNA for the CDR3: TGCAGCGTTGAGAGGGACGGTATGAACACTGAAGCTTTCTTT. This sequence encodes CSVERDGMNTEAFF.

This clonotype was detected only once. The chain is built from TRBV6-2 or TRBV6-3 and TRBJ2-5; 8 bases are a match to TRBD2. CDR1 is MNHEY and CDR2 is SVGEGT in the germline V gene. The ends lost 5 bases at V and 2 bases at J; junction bases unmatched: 16. This CDR3 has 18 residues. The CDR3 DNA reads TGTGCCAGCAGTCCCCCAGGAACGGGAGGGCCGAATCAAGAGACCCAGTACTTC. This encodes CASSPPGTGGPNQETQYF.

This clonotype was detected ten times or more. V gene TRBV7-8 combines with J gene TRBJ1-1; 7 nucleotides agree with TRBD1. Trimming cost V 3 bases and J 3 bases; bases outside gene matches: 13. The CDR3 is 17 residues long. Germline V lookup: CDR1 SGHVS, CDR2 FQNEAQ. CDR3 residues: CASSFLAGGWWDTEAFF. CDR3 in DNA: TGTGCCAGCAGCTTCTTGGCAGGGGGGTGGTGGGACACTGAAGCTTTCTTT.

The CDR3 bases are TGTGCCAGCCGTCACAGGGGAGAAGTTGAGACCCAGTACTTC. Its protein product is CASRHRGEVETQYF. V gene TRBV3-1 combines with J gene TRBJ2-5; TRBD1 matches at 7 bases. Germline V gene lookup returns CDR1 LGHDT and CDR2 YNNKEL (reference sequence). The CDR3 is made up of 14 amino acids. V lost 8 bases to trimming and J lost 5 bases; unmatched junction nucleotides: 11.

The V call is TRBV6-5, the J call TRBJ1-6; D is possibly TRBD1 (5 bases). CDR1 and CDR2 from the germline V gene are MNHEY and SVGAGI. V was cut by 5 bases and J by 0 bases, with 11 bases left in between. The CDR3 consists of 16 residues. The CDR3 is CASSKRQSSYNSPLHF. The CDR3 DNA reads as TGTGCCAGCAGTAAAAGACAGAGCTCCTATAATTCACCCCTCCACTTT.

CDR3 in amino acids: CASSSSGSTDTQYF. The CDR3 DNA reads TGTGCCAGCAGCTCTAGCGGGAGCACAGATACGCAGTATTTT. This rearrangement joins TRBV7-8 to TRBJ2-3; 8 bases are a match to TRBD2. This CDR3 comprises 14 residues. Germline values: CDR1 SGHVS, CDR2 FQNEAQ. The V segment lost 4 bases and the J segment 0 bases; nucleotides outside the gene matches: 0.

This chain connects TRBV18 to TRBJ2-2; D possibly corresponds to TRBD2 (5 bases). Trimming pared 6 bases from V and 6 bases from J, leaving 8 bases between. The CDR3 extends over 12 amino acids. CDR1 and CDR2 (germline): KGHSH, LQKENI. The CDR3 is CASSPEAGELFF. The DNA for the CDR3 is TGTGCCAGCTCGCCGGAGGCCGGGGAGCTGTTTTTT.